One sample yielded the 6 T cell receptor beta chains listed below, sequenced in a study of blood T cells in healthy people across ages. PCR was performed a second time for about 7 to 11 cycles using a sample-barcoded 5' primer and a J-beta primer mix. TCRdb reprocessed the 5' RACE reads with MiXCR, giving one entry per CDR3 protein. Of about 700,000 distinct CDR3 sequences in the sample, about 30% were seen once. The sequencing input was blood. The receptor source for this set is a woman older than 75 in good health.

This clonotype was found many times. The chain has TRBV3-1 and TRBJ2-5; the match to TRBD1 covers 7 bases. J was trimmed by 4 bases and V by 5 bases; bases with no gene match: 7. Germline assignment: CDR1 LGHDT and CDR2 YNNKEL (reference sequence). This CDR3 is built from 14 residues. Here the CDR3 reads CASSTTGMSETQYF. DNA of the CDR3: TGTGCCAGCAGCACGACAGGGATGTCAGAGACCCAGTACTTC.

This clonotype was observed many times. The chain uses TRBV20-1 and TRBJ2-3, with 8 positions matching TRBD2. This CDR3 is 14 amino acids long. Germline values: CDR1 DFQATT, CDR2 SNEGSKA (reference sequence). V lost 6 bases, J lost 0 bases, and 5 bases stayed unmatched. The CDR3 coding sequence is TGCAGTGCCCGACTAGCGACTAGCACAGATACGCAGTATTTT. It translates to CSARLATSTDTQYF.

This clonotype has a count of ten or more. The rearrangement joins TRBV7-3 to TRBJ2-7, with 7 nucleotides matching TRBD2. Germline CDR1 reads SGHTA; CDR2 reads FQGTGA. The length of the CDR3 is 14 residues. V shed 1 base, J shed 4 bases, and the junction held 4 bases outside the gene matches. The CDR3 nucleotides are TGTGCCAGCAGCTTAAGGGGGGGGAGGTACGAGCAGTACTTC. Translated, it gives CASSLRGGRYEQYF.

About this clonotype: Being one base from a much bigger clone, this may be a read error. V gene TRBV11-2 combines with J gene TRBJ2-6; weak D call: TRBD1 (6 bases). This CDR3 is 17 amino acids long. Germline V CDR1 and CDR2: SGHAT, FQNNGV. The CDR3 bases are TGTGCCAGCAGCTTACAGGGGATGGGCTCTGGGGCCAACGTCCGGACTTTC. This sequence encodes CASSLQGMGSGANVRTF. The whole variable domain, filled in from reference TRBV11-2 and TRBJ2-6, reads EAGVAQSPRYKIIEKRQSVAFWCNPISGHATLYWYQQILGQGPKLLIQFQNNGVVDDSQLPKDRFSAERLKGVDSTLKIQPAKLEDSAVYLCASSLQGMGSGANVRTFGAGSRLTVL.

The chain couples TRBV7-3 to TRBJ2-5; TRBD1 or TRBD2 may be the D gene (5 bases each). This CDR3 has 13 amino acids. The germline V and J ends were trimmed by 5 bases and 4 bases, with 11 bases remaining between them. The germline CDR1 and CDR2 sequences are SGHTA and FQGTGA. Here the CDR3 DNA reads TGTGCCAGCAGCCCCGGGGCGCGAGAGACCCAGTACTTC. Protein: CASSPGARETQYF.

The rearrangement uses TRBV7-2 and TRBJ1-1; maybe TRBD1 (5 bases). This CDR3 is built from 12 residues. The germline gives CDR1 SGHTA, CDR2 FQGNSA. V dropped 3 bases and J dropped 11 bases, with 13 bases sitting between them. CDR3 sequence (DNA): TGTGCCAGCAGCTTTGACGGCCCAGGGGCTTTCTTT. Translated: CASSFDGPGAFF.